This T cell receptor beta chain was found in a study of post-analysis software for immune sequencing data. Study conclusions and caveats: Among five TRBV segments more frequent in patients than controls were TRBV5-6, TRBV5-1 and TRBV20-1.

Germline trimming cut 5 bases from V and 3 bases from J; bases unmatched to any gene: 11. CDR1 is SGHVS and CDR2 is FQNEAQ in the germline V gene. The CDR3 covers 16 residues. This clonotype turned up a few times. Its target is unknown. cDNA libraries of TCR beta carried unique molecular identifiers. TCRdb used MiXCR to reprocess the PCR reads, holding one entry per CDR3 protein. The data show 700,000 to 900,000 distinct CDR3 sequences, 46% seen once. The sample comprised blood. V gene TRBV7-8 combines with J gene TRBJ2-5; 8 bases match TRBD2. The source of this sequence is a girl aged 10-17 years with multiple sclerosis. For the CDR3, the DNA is TGTGCCAGCAGCGCAAGACGACTAGCGCCTAAAGAGACCCAGTACTTC. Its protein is CASSARRLAPKETQYF.